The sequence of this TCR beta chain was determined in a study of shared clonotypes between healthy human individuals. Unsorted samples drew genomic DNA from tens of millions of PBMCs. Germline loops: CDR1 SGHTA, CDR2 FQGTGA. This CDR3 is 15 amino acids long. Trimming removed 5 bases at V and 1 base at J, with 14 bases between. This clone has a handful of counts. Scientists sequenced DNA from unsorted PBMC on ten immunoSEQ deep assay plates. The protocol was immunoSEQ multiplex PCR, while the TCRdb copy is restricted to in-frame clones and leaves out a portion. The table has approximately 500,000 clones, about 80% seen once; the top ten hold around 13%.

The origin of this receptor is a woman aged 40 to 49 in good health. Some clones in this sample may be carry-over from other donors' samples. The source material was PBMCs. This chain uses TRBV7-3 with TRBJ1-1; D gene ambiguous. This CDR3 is CASSPNVSPNTEAFF. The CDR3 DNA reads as TGTGCCAGCAGCCCCAATGTCTCTCCGAACACTGAAGCTTTCTTT.